This T cell receptor (beta chain) stems from a study of T cells after yellow fever vaccination. Study information: It was SMART-Seq v4 Ultra Low Input that prepared the fractions with low cell numbers. Study-wide results and limits: Post-booster reappearance was seen for most primary-vaccination clones (just under 97% CD4, 85% to 90% CD8). The secondary response was weaker but peaked faster, day 5 versus 15.

A remark on this clonotype: Its antigen remains unknown.

5'RACE template switching produced TCR cDNA carrying a universal primer site and UMIs. TCRdb re-called the 5' RACE reads with MiXCR, one entry per CDR3 protein. Seen here are 250,000 to 400,000 distinct CDR3 sequences, 3.5% to 5% observed once, and the top ten hold roughly 21%. This CDR3 is 12 amino acids long. Per germline, CDR1 MNHEY and CDR2 SVGEGT. The V end lost 10 bases, the J end lost 5 bases, and 12 bases lay between the germline ends. This sequence originates from a man between 18 and 35 years old who received the YFV17D yellow fever vaccine. This sequence joins TRBV6-2 or TRBV6-3 and TRBJ2-1; maybe TRBD1 (5 bases). The sequencing used PBMCs, collected 15 days after the yellow fever booster vaccination. This CDR3 is CATRVRNNEQFF. The CDR3 coding sequence is TGTGCCACCAGGGTTAGGAACAATGAGCAGTTCTTC.